One and the same sample provided the 27 T cell receptor beta chains below, sequenced in a study of blood T cell repertoires in COVID-19. The table came from immunoSEQ multiplex PCR; TCRdb's copy has only in-frame clones and leaves some out. Counted here are roughly 280,000 clones, around 78% occurring once; the ten biggest clones make up 4.6%. The sample was peripheral blood. The receptors derive from a man aged 55-75 years who had recovered from COVID-19.

The CDR3 sequence: CASSLGQLENYGYTF. Here the CDR3 DNA reads TGCGCCAGCAGCTTGGGGCAGCTAGAGAACTATGGCTACACCTTC. The chain couples TRBV5-1 to TRBJ1-2, with D uncertain. Germline loops: CDR1 SGHRS, CDR2 YFSETQ. This CDR3 is 15 amino acids long. With 0 bases removed from V and 2 bases from J, the gap between germline ends came to 11 bases.

This clone was counted only a few times. The rearrangement joins TRBV2 to TRBJ1-5; D is ambiguous. The CDR3 extends over 12 amino acids. V was shortened by 4 bases and J by 6 bases, with 7 bases between the two germline ends. Germline V CDR1 and CDR2: SNHLY, FYNNEI. The CDR3: CASSGGLQPQHF. CDR3 DNA sequence: TGTGCCAGCAGTGGAGGACTTCAGCCCCAGCATTTT.

The rearrangement links TRBV5-1 to TRBJ1-2, with 10 bases lining up with TRBD1. The junction had 3 bases not matched to a gene; V was cut back by 3 bases and J by 1 base. The CDR3 runs to 15 residues. CDR1 SGHRS and CDR2 YFSETQ come from the germline V gene. Here the CDR3 reads CASSSDRGLNYGYTF. The CDR3 coding sequence is TGCGCCAGCAGCTCAGACAGGGGGCTTAACTATGGCTACACCTTC.

This chain connects TRBV2 to TRBJ2-3, with a tentative D call TRBD1 (6 bases). Germline-derived CDR1 and CDR2 are SNHLY and FYNNEI. The CDR3 contains 15 residues. V lost 6 bases and J 3 bases, leaving 16 bases between the germline ends. The CDR3 region has the DNA TGTGCCAGCAGGGCAGGTGGGGGCGGTACAGATACGCAGTATTTT. Protein sequence: CASRAGGGGTDTQYF. Combining the CDR3 with reference TRBV2 and TRBJ2-3 gives the whole variable domain EPEVTQTPSHQVTQMGQEVILRCVPISNHLYFYWYRQILGQKVEFLVSFYNNEISEKSEIFDDQFSVERPDGSNFTLKIRSTKLEDSAMYFCASRAGGGGTDTQYFGPGTRLTVL.

The genes are TRBV11-2 and TRBJ1-6; perhaps TRBD1 as D (6 bases). Trimming removed 1 base from V and 8 bases from J, with 15 bases in between. CDR3 length: 16 residues. CDR1 and CDR2 from the germline V gene are SGHAT and FQNNGV. DNA for the CDR3: TGTGCCAGCAGCTTAGCACTACAGGGAGGGGATTCACCCCTCCACTTT. It is translated as CASSLALQGGDSPLHF.

This clone has only one observation. The rearrangement links TRBV7-6 to TRBJ2-4, with TRBD2 matching over 14 bases. The germline V gene has CDR1 SGHVS and CDR2 FNYEAQ. CDR3 length: 18 amino acids. V lost 5 bases to trimming and J lost 0 bases; unmatched junction nucleotides: 6. DNA of the CDR3: TGTGCCAGCAGCCCGGGACTAGCGGGGGCATTAGCCAAAAACATTCAGTACTTC. This translates into CASSPGLAGALAKNIQYF.

V usage is TRBV19 and J usage is TRBJ1-1; D is perhaps TRBD1 (5 bases). Trimming took off 6 bases at V and 6 bases at J, with 17 bases between the two ends. CDR1 is LNHDA and CDR2 is SQIVND in the germline V gene (reference sequence). The CDR3 runs to 14 residues. The CDR3 sequence: CASSRDPEGPEAFF. The CDR3 DNA sequence: TGTGCCAGTAGCCGGGACCCGGAGGGTCCTGAAGCTTTCTTT.

The V and J genes are TRBV5-1 and TRBJ2-7, with D unclear. The V gene's germline CDR1 is SGHRS and CDR2 YFSETQ. This CDR3 region has 14 residues. Trimming removed 0 bases from V and 2 bases from J, with 9 bases in between. The CDR3 sequence is CASSLDGKTYEQYF. CDR3 nucleotide sequence: TGCGCCAGCAGCTTGGATGGCAAGACCTACGAGCAGTACTTC.

The chain uses TRBV2 and TRBJ1-5; no clear D gene. CDR1 and CDR2 (germline): SNHLY, FYNNEI. Trimming removed 7 bases at V and 2 bases at J, with 6 bases between. The CDR3 spans 12 residues. Here the CDR3 DNA reads TGTGCCAGCAATCAGGGCAATCAGCCCCAGCATTTT. Protein product: CASNQGNQPQHF.

This sequence joins TRBV18 and TRBJ2-2; 9 positions agree with TRBD2. This CDR3 is built from 17 residues. The trim removed 2 bases at V and 5 bases at J, leaving 9 bases unmatched. CDR1 is KGHSH and CDR2 is LQKENI in the germline V gene. CDR3 residues: CASSPRISGRITGELFF. CDR3 bases: TGTGCCAGCTCACCAAGGATTAGCGGGAGAATAACCGGGGAGCTGTTTTTT. Together with reference TRBV18 and TRBJ2-2, the CDR3 gives the full variable domain: NAGVMQNPRHLVRRRGQEARLRCSPMKGHSHVYWYRQLPEEGLKFMVYLQKENIIDESGMPKERFSAEFPKEGPSILRIQQVVRGDSAAYFCASSPRISGRITGELFFGEGSRLTVL.

The V gene is TRBV12-3 or TRBV12-4, the J gene TRBJ1-2; the D gene is possibly TRBD1 (6 bases). The CDR3 is made up of 13 amino acids. The germline V and J ends were trimmed by 3 bases and 4 bases, with 9 bases remaining between them. CDR3 DNA sequence: TGTGCCAGCAGTTTCAACAGGGCCTATGGCTACACCTTC. As protein: CASSFNRAYGYTF.

In this sample, this clone turned up once. The V call is TRBV5-1, the J call TRBJ2-1, with a weak D call TRBD2 (5 bases). V was shortened by 2 bases and J by 3 bases, with 6 bases between the two germline ends. The CDR3 runs to 13 residues. Germline V gene sequence: CDR1 SGHRS, CDR2 YFSETQ. CDR3 in amino acids: CASSFRDYNEQFF. CDR3 nucleotide sequence: TGCGCCAGCAGCTTCCGGGACTACAATGAGCAGTTCTTC. The full variable domain, its missing parts supplied by reference TRBV5-1 and TRBJ2-1, is KAGVTQTPRYLIKTRGQQVTLSCSPISGHRSVSWYQQTPGQGLQFLFEYFSETQRNKGNFPGRFSGRQFSNSRSEMNVSTLELGDSALYLCASSFRDYNEQFFGPGTRLTVL.

The sample holds one count of this clone. The chain is built from TRBV7-2 and TRBJ2-3, with 13 bases fitting TRBD2. The CDR3 has 16 amino acids. Germline assignment: CDR1 SGHTA and CDR2 FQGNSA. Trimming cost V 8 bases and J 6 bases; bases outside gene matches: 11. Written as DNA, the CDR3 is TGTGCCAGCCGACCGACTAGCGGGGGGCCGGGGGATACGCAGTATTTT. Translated: CASRPTSGGPGDTQYF. Complete variable domain (other parts from reference TRBV7-2 and TRBJ2-3): GAGVSQSPSNKVTEKGKDVELRCDPISGHTALYWYRQSLGQGLEFLIYFQGNSAPDKSGLPSDRFSAERTGGSVSTLTIQRTQQEDSAVYLCASRPTSGGPGDTQYFGPGTRLTVL.

On this clone: Additional DNA sequences in this sample encode the identical CDR3. The V and J genes are TRBV27 and TRBJ2-5; 9 nucleotides line up with TRBD1. Trimming at V came to 5 bases and at J to 1 base, leaving 5 bases not matched to a gene. The CDR3 has 15 amino acids. Germline V gives CDR1 MNHEY, CDR2 SMNVEV (reference sequence). The CDR3 nucleotides are TGTGCCAGCAGTCGTGACAGGGGGTCCCAAGAGACCCAGTACTTC. Its protein is CASSRDRGSQETQYF.

This clone appeared a few times. The chain recombines TRBV6-5 with TRBJ2-7, with 9 bases identical to TRBD1. Looked up from germline, CDR1 is MNHEY and CDR2 is SVGAGI. This CDR3 is built from 14 residues. Trimming took 6 bases from V and 7 from J; bases not matched to a gene: 10. CDR3 protein: CASRWDREGSEQYF. The DNA of the CDR3 is TGTGCCAGCAGGTGGGACAGGGAGGGGAGTGAGCAGTACTTC.

The chain recombines TRBV7-2 with TRBJ2-4, with D hard to call. Trimming left V 5 bases short and J 0 bases short, with 14 bases between. CDR1 SGHTA and CDR2 FQGNSA come from the germline V gene. The CDR3 has 16 amino acids. DNA of the CDR3: TGTGCCAGCAGCCCCAGAAATTTCTTAGCCAAAAACATTCAGTACTTC. It encodes CASSPRNFLAKNIQYF.

This clone was detected a few times. The chain carries TRBV10-1 and TRBJ2-2, with 9 bases that match TRBD2. CDR3 length: 18 amino acids. J gave up 5 bases and V 3 bases, and 13 bases lay outside the gene matches. Germline lookup yields CDR1 WNHNN and CDR2 SYGVQD (reference sequence). The CDR3 region is CASSELEVAGAPTGELFF. The CDR3 nucleotides read TGCGCCAGCAGTGAACTCGAGGTAGCGGGAGCCCCTACCGGGGAGCTGTTTTTT.

The rearrangement uses TRBV29-1 and TRBJ1-1, with 11 bases fitting TRBD1. V gave up 7 bases and J gave up 4 bases; unmatched junction bases: 5. Germline V gene sequence: CDR1 SQVTM, CDR2 ANQGSEA. The CDR3 loop spans 13 amino acids. The CDR3 region is CSGWDRGTTEAFF. DNA of the CDR3: TGCAGCGGCTGGGACAGGGGGACCACTGAAGCTTTCTTT. Full variable domain (remainder filled in from reference TRBV29-1 and TRBJ1-1): SAVISQKPSRDICQRGTSLTIQCQVDSQVTMMFWYRQQPGQSLTLIATANQGSEATYESGFVIDKFPISRPNLTFSTLTVSNMSPEDSSIYLCSGWDRGTTEAFFGQGTRLTVV.

Details on this clone: Distinct nucleotide sequences in the sample also encode this CDR3. The chain combines TRBV18 with TRBJ2-7; 7 bases map to TRBD1. J lost 6 bases, V lost 4 bases, and 3 bases had no gene match. In germline, CDR1 is KGHSH, CDR2 LQKENI. The CDR3 consists of 12 residues. The CDR3 sequence is CASSQGQSEQYF. DNA of the CDR3: TGTGCCAGCTCACAGGGACAGTCCGAGCAGTACTTC.

The chain couples TRBV9 to TRBJ2-5, with 12 positions matching TRBD2. Unmatched junction bases numbered 14, after V lost 4 bases and J lost 7 bases. This CDR3 region has 17 residues. Germline CDR1 SGDLS, CDR2 YYNGEE. CDR3: CASSNGLAGTGLRTQYF. The CDR3 DNA sequence: TGTGCCAGCAGCAACGGACTAGCGGGGACCGGACTCAGGACCCAGTACTTC.

CDR3 amino acids: CASRGQAPFEKLFF. CDR3 DNA: TGTGCCAGCAGGGGACAGGCTCCTTTTGAAAAACTGTTTTTT. The chain carries TRBV6-5 and TRBJ1-4; 8 nucleotides align to TRBD1. Germline V lookup: CDR1 MNHEY, CDR2 SVGAGI. The junction had 7 bases not matched to a gene; V was cut back by 6 bases and J by 7 bases. The CDR3 covers 14 residues.

The chain couples TRBV19 to TRBJ2-7, with 9 bases aligning to TRBD2. The CDR3 consists of 15 residues. V shed 3 bases, J shed 4 bases, and the junction held 7 bases outside the gene matches. From germline, CDR1 is LNHDA and CDR2 SQIVND (reference sequence). The CDR3 protein is CASSILREGRYEQYF. In DNA, the CDR3 is TGTGCCAGTAGTATTTTGCGGGAGGGTCGTTACGAGCAGTACTTC.

This chain uses TRBV6-5 with TRBJ2-3, with D hard to call. The CDR3 contains 13 residues. V lost 2 bases, J lost 1 base, and 4 bases lay in between. Germline V gives CDR1 MNHEY, CDR2 SVGAGI. CDR3 DNA sequence: TGTGCCAGCAGTTACAGAGGCACAGATACGCAGTATTTT. Amino acids: CASSYRGTDTQYF.

The chain employs TRBV6-5 and TRBJ2-1; D remains unclear. V was pared by 8 bases and J by 2 bases, with 10 bases between. This CDR3 region has 13 residues. The germline CDR1 and CDR2 sequences are MNHEY and SVGAGI. Here the CDR3 reads CASRPGPYNEQFF. DNA of the CDR3: TGTGCCAGCCGCCCCGGTCCCTACAATGAGCAGTTCTTC.

The chain recombines TRBV3-1 (or the pseudogene TRBV3-2) with TRBJ2-3; 11 nucleotides line up with TRBD2. The V segment lost 4 bases and the J segment 3 bases; nucleotides outside the gene matches: 6. The germline V gene has CDR1 LGHDT and CDR2 YNNKEL (reference sequence). The CDR3 is made up of 16 amino acids. As DNA, the CDR3 is TGTGCCAGCAGCCCGAACCGACTAGCGGGGACAGATACGCAGTATTTT. Its translation: CASSPNRLAGTDTQYF.

CDR3 DNA: TGTGCCAGCCCCCGAGTCAACTCTGGAAACACCATATATTTT. The encoded protein is CASPRVNSGNTIYF. This rearrangement joins TRBV5-8 to TRBJ1-3; D gene ambiguous. Germline lookup yields CDR1 SGHTS and CDR2 YDEGEE. CDR3 size: 14 residues. Trimming shortened V by 7 bases and J by 0 bases, and 11 bases separated the two germline ends.

The V gene is TRBV3-1 (or the pseudogene TRBV3-2), the J gene TRBJ1-5; 7 nucleotides match TRBD1. The germline V gene encodes CDR1 LGHDT and CDR2 YNNKEL (reference sequence). The V and J ends lost 6 bases and 6 bases, in that order; junction bases with no gene match: 8. The CDR3 is 14 amino acids. DNA of the CDR3: TGTGCCAGCAGTTTCGGACAGGTTAGTCAGCCCCAGCATTTT. Amino acids: CASSFGQVSQPQHF.